This T cell receptor beta chain appears in the sequencing data of a study of vaccination effects on CD4 cells after COVID-19. For the study at large: Two doses of BNT162b2 or mRNA-1273 vaccine were administered to participants.

V lost 2 bases and J 1 base, leaving 5 bases between the germline ends. The germline CDR1 and CDR2 sequences are SGHTA and FQGNSA. The CDR3 length is 13 residues. Concerning this clone itself: The antigen is undetermined.

Viral peptide pool expansion of antigen-specific CD4+ T cells preceded sequencing in the ViraFEST assay. Isolation of CD4+ T cells took place after 10 days of culture. IL-2 at 9 to 10 IU/ml and peptides at 9.5 to 10 ug/ml were added to cultured PBMC, about 1.8 million per well. Cells had half their medium changed to IL-2 medium on days 3 and 7. Sequencing used immunoSEQ multiplex PCR; TCRdb keeps in-frame clones, though not all of them. The sample holds tens of thousands of clones; 75% to 90% are singletons and the top ten take 2% to 3%. The chain employs TRBV7-2 and TRBJ1-1; D gene unclear. The sequences come from CD4+ T cells from PBMCs cultured with HCoV-229E spike peptides, collected before COVID-19 vaccination. The receptor was isolated from a human donor who received a COVID-19 vaccine. The CDR3, as DNA: TGTGCCAGCAGCTTAATAAGGAACACTGAAGCTTTCTTT. Translated: CASSLIRNTEAFF.